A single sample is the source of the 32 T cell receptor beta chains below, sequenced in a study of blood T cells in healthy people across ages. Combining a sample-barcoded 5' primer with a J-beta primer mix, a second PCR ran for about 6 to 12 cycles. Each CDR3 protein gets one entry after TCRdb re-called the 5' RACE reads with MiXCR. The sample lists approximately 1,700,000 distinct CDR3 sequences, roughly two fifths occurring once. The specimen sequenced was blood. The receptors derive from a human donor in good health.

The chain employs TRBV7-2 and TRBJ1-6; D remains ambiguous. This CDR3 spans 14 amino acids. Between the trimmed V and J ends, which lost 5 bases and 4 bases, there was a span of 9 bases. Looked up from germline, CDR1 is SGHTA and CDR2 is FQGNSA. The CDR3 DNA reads TGTGCCAGCAGCCAGGACGGGTATAATTCACCCCTCCACTTT. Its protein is CASSQDGYNSPLHF. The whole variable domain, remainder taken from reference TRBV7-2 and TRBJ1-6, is GAGVSQSPSNKVTEKGKDVELRCDPISGHTALYWYRQSLGQGLEFLIYFQGNSAPDKSGLPSDRFSAERTGGSVSTLTIQRTQQEDSAVYLCASSQDGYNSPLHFGNGTRLTVT.

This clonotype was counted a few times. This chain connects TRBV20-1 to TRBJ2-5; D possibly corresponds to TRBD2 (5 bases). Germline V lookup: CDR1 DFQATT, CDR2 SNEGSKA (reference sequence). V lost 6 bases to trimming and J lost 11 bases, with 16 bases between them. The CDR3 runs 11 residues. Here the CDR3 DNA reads TGCAGTGCCGGGTCGACTTGGGAGCAGTACTTC. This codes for CSAGSTWEQYF.

As DNA, the CDR3 is TGCAGTGCCCGAAACATGGGGGGAAGCACTGAAGCTTTCTTT. Translation gives CSARNMGGSTEAFF. This chain joins TRBV20-1 and TRBJ1-1, with D possibly TRBD1 on 5 matching bases. Per the germline V gene, CDR1 is DFQATT and CDR2 is SNEGSKA (reference sequence). The CDR3 covers 14 residues. The ends were cut back, 6 bases at V and 4 bases at J, with 18 bases in the middle.

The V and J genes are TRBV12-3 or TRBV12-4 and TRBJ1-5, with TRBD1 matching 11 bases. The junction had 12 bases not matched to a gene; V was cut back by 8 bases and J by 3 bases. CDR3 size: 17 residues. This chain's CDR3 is CASSSWGTGGDNQPQHF. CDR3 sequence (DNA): TGTGCCAGCTCGAGCTGGGGGACAGGGGGAGACAATCAGCCCCAGCATTTT.

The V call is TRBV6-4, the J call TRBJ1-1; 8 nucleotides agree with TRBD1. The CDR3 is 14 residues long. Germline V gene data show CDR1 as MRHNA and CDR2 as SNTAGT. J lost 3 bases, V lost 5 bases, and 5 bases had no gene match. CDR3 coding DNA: TGTGCCAGCAGTCAGACAGGGGTAGACACTGAAGCTTTCTTT. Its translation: CASSQTGVDTEAFF.

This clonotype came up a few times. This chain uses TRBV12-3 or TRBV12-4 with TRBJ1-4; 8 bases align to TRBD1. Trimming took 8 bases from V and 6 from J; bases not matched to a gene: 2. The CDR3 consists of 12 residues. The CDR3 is CASRQGYEKLFF. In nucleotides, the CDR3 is TGTGCCAGCCGACAGGGGTATGAAAAACTGTTTTTT.

CDR3 in amino acids: CASSLAGEGDTQYF. For the CDR3, the DNA is TGCGCCAGCAGCTTGGCCGGAGAAGGAGATACGCAGTATTTT. V and J are TRBV5-1 and TRBJ2-3; D remains ambiguous. Germline CDR1 SGHRS, CDR2 YFSETQ. V lost 0 bases to trimming and J lost 5 bases, with 10 bases between them. This CDR3 region has 14 residues.

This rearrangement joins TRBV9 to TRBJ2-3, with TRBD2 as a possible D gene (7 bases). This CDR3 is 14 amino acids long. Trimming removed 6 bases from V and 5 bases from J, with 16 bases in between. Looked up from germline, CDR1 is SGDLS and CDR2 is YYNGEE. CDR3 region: CASNRGGQRDTQYF. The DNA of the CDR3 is TGTGCCAGCAATCGCGGGGGCCAGAGAGATACGCAGTATTTT.

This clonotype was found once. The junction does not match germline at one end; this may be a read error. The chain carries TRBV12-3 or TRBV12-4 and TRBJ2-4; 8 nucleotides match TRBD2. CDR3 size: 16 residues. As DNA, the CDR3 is TGTGCCAGCAGCAAGTCCGGGAGGGGGGCCAAAAACATTCGGTACTTC. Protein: CASSKSGRGAKNIRYF.

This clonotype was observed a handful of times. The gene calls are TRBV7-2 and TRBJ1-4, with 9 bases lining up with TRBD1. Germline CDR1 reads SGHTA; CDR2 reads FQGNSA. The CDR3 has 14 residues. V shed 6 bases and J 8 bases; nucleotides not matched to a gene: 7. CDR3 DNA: TGTGCCAGCAGTCTCGACAGGGGGAGGGAAAAACTGTTTTTT. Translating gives CASSLDRGREKLFF.

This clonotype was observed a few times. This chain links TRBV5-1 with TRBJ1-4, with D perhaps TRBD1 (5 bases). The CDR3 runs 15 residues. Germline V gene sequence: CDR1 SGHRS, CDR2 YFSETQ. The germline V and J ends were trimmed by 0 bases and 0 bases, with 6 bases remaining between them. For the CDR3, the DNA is TGCGCCAGCAGCTTGGAGGGGACAACTAATGAAAAACTGTTTTTT. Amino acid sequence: CASSLEGTTNEKLFF.

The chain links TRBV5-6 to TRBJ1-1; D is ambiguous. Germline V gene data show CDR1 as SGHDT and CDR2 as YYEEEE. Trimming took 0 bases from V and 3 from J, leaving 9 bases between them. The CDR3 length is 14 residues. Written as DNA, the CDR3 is TGTGCCAGCAGCTTGGGCCCCAGCTACACTGAAGCTTTCTTT. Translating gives CASSLGPSYTEAFF. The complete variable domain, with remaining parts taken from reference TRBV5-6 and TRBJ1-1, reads DAGVTQSPTHLIKTRGQQVTLRCSPKSGHDTVSWYQQALGQGPQFIFQYYEEEERQRGNFPDRFSGHQFPNYSSELNVNALLLGDSALYLCASSLGPSYTEAFFGQGTRLTVV.

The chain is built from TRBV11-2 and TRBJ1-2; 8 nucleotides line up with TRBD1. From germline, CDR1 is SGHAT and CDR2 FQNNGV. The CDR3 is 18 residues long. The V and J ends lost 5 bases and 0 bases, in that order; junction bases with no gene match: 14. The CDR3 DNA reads TGTGCCAGCAGCCGTGAACGCCGGGACAGGCCCGCTAACTATGGCTACACCTTC. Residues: CASSRERRDRPANYGYTF.

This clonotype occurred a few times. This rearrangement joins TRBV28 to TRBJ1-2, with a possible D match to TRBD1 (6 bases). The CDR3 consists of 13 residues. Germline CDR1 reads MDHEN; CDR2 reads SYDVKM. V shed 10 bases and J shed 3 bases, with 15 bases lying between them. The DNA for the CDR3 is TGTGCCATTCCCGGGACATCGGACTATGGCTACACCTTC. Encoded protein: CAIPGTSDYGYTF.

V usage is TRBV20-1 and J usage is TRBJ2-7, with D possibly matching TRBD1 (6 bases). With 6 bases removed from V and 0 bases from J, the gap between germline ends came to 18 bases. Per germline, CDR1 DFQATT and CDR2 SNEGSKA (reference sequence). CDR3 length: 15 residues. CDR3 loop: CSALRDTDLSYEQYF. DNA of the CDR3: TGCAGTGCCCTCCGGGACACCGACCTCTCCTACGAGCAGTACTTC.

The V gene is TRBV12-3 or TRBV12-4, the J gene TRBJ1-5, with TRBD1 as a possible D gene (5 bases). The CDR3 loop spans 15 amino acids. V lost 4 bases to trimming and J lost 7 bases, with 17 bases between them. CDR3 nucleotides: TGTGCCAGCAGTTCCGGGACTCCCTGGGGCCAGCCCCAGCATTTT. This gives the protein CASSSGTPWGQPQHF.

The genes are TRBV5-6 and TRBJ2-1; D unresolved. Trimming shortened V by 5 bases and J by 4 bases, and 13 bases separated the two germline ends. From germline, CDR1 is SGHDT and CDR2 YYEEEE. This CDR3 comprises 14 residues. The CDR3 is CASSTGQFYNEQFF. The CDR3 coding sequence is TGTGCCAGCAGTACCGGTCAGTTTTACAATGAGCAGTTCTTC.

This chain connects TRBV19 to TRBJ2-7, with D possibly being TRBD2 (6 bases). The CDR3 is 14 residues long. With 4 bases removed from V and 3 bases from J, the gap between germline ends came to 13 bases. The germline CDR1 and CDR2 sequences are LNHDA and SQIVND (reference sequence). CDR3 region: CASSNPGLGYEQYF. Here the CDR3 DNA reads TGTGCCAGTAGTAATCCGGGACTTGGCTACGAGCAGTACTTC.

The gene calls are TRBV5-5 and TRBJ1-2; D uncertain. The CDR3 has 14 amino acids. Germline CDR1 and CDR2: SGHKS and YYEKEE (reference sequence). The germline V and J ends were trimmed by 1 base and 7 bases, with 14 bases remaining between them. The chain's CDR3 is CASSLPRDQSGYTF. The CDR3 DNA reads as TGTGCCAGCAGCTTGCCAAGGGATCAGAGTGGCTACACCTTC.

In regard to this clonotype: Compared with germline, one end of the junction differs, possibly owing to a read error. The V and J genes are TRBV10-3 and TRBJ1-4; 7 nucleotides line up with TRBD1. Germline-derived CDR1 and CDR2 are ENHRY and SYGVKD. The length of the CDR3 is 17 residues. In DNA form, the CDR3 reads TGTGCCATCAGTCCCGACCAGGGGGTGAGGACTAGTGAAAAACTGTTTTTT. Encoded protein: CAISPDQGVRTSEKLFF.

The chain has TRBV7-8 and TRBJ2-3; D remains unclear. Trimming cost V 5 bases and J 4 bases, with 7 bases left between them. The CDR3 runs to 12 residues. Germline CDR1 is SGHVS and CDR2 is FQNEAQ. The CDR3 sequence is CASSPYADTQYF. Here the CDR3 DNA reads TGTGCCAGCAGCCCGTACGCAGATACGCAGTATTTT.

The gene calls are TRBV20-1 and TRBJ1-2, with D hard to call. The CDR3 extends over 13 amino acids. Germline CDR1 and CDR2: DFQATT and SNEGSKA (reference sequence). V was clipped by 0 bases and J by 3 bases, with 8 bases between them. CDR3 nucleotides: TGCAGTGCTAGAGATTTAGGGTACTATGGCTACACCTTC. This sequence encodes CSARDLGYYGYTF.

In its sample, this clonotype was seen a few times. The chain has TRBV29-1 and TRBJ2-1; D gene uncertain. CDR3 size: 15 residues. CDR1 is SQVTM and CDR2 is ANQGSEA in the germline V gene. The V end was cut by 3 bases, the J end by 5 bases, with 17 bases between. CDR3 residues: CSVESSYALDNEQFF. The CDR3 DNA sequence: TGCAGCGTTGAGAGTTCGTATGCACTCGACAATGAGCAGTTCTTC.

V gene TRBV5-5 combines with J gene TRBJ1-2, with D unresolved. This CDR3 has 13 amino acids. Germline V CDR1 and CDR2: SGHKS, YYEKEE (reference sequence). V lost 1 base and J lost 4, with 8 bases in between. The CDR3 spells CASSLNSIYGYTF. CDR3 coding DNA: TGTGCCAGCAGCTTGAATTCAATCTATGGCTACACCTTC.

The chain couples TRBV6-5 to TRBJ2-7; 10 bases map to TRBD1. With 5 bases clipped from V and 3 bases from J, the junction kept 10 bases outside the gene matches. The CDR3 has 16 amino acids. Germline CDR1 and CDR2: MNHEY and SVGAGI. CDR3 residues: CASSRFGTGALYEQYF. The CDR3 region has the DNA TGTGCCAGCAGTCGCTTCGGGACAGGGGCGCTCTACGAGCAGTACTTC.

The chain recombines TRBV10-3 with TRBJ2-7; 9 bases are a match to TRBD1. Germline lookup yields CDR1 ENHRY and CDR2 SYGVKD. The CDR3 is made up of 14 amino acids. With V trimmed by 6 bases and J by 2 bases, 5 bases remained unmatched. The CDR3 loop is CAISRDRATYEQYF. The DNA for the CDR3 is TGTGCCATCAGCCGGGACAGGGCCACCTACGAGCAGTACTTC.

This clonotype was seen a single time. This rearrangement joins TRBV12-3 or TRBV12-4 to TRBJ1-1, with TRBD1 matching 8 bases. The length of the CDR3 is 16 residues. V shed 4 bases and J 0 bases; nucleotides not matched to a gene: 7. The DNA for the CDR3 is TGTGCCAGCAGTTCCCGGACAGGGATCGTGAACACTGAAGCTTTCTTT. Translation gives CASSSRTGIVNTEAFF.

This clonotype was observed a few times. The CDR3 nucleotides are TGCGCCAGCAGCCCCTGGGAATTCTACGAGCAGTACTTC. Protein product: CASSPWEFYEQYF. The V call is TRBV5-1, the J call TRBJ2-7; D not certain. Trimming stripped 4 bases from V and 3 bases from J, with 11 bases between. From germline, CDR1 is SGHRS and CDR2 YFSETQ. The CDR3 has 13 amino acids.

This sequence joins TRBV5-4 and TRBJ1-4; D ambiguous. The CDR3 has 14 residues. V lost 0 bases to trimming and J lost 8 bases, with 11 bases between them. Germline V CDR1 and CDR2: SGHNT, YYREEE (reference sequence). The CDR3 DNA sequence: TGTGCCAGCAGCTTGGACGGGGAGTTCGAAAAACTGTTTTTT. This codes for CASSLDGEFEKLFF.

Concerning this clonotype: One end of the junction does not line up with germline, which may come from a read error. CDR3 sequence: CASNLGRARGYTF. For the CDR3, the DNA is TGTGCCAGCAACTTAGGGAGGGCGAGAGGCTACACCTTC. J is TRBJ1-2 and V is TRBV7-8; no clear D gene. Germline V gene data show CDR1 as SGHVS and CDR2 as FQNEAQ. The CDR3 covers 13 residues. Full variable domain (remainder filled in from reference TRBV7-8 and TRBJ1-2): GAGVSQSPRYKVAKRGQDVALRCDPISGHVSLFWYQQALGQGPEFLTYFQNEAQLDKSGLPSDRFFAERPEGSVSTLKIQRTQQEDSAVYLCASNLGRARGYTFGSGTRLTVV.

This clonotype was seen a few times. The DNA for the CDR3 is TGCGCCAGCAGCCAAGAATCCCAGGCGGGTAATGAAAAACTGTTTTTT. Protein: CASSQESQAGNEKLFF. The chain recombines TRBV4-1 with TRBJ1-4; D gene uncertain. This CDR3 comprises 16 residues. Trimming took off 0 bases at V and 4 bases at J, with 12 bases between the two ends. Germline V gene sequence: CDR1 MGHRA, CDR2 YSYEKL.

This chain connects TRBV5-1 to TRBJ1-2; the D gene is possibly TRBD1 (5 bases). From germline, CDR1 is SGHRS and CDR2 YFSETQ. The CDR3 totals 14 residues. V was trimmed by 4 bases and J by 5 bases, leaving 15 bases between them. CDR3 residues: CASSQGTDRYGYTF. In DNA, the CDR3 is TGCGCCAGCAGCCAAGGGACGGATCGATATGGCTACACCTTC.